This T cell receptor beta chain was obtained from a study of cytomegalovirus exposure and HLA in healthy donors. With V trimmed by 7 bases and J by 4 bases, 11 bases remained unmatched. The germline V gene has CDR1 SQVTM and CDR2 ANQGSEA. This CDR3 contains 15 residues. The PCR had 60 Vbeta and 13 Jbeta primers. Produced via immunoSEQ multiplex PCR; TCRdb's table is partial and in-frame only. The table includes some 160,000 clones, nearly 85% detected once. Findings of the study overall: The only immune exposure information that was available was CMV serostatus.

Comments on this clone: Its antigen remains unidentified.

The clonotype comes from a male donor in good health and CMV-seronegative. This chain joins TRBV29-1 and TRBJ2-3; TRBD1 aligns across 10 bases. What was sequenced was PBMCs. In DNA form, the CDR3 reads TGCAGCGCACTAACCGGGACAGGGGACGCAGATACGCAGTATTTT. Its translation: CSALTGTGDADTQYF.